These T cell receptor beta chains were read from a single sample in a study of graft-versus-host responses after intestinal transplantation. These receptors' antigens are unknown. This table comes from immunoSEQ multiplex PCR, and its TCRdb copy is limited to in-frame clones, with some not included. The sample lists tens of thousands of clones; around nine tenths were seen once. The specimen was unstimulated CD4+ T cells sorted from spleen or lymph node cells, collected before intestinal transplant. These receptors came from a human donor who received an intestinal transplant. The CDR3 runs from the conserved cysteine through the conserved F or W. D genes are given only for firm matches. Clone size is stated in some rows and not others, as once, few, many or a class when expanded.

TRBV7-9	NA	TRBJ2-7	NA	TGTGCCAGCAGCCCACTGGGGGTCAGCTCCTACGAGCAGTACTTC	CASSPLGVSSYEQYF
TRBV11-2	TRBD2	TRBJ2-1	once	TGTGCCAGCAGCTTAGGAGCGGGAGTGTTGAATGAGCAGTTCTTC	CASSLGAGVLNEQFF
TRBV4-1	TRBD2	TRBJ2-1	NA	TGCGCCAGCAGCCGGGCAACGGGACTAGCGGAATCCAATGAGCAGTTCTTC	CASSRATGLAESNEQFF
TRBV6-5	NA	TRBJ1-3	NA	TGTGCCAGCAGTTACGCGCTGGACAGCTCTGGAAACACCATATATTTT	CASSYALDSSGNTIYF
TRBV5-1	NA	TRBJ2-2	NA	TGCGCCAGCAGCAGGGACACCGGGGAGCTGTTTTTT	CASSRDTGELFF
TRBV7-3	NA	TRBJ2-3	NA	TGTGCCAGCAGCTTAAGGTCGGGACACGGATACACAGATACGCAGTATTTT	CASSLRSGHGYTDTQYF
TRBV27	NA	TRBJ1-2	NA	TGTGCCCGCAGTTTATGGGGGGCGGGGGACCGGGGTGGCTACACCTTC	CARSLWGAGDRGGYTF
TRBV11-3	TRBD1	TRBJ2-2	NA	TGTGCCAGCAGCTTTGGGACAGCGAACACCGGGGAGCTGTTTTTT	CASSFGTANTGELFF
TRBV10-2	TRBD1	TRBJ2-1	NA	TGCGCCAGCAGTGAGTCCAGGGGGCGAATGGAGAAGGAGCAGTTCTTC	CASSESRGRMEKEQFF
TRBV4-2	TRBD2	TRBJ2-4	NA	TGTGCCAGCAGTACCCGACTAGCGGGAGGGTCCCAAAACATTCAGTACTTC	CASSTRLAGGSQNIQYF
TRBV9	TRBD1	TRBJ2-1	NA	TGTGCCAGCAGCGTTGGGGACAGGGGCTACAATGAGCAGTTCTTC	CASSVGDRGYNEQFF
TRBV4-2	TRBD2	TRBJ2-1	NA	TGTGCCAGCAGGCTCGAATTAGCGGGGGACCGAAATGAGCAGTTCTTC	CASRLELAGDRNEQFF
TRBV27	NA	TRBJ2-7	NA	TGTGCCAGCAGTTGGGACTCGTCCTACGAGCAGTACTTC	CASSWDSSYEQYF
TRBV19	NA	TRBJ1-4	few	TGTGCCAGTACCCCGACAGTAACCAATGAAAAACTGTTTTTT	CASTPTVTNEKLFF
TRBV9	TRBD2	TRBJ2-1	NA	TGTGCCAGCAGCGTAGGGCTTAGCGGGAGTTGGTACAATGAGCAGTTCTTC	CASSVGLSGSWYNEQFF
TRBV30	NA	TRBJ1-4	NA	TGTGCCTGGAATTCCCCCGGGTCCACACGTGCAACTAATGAAAAACTGTTTTTT	CAWNSPGSTRATNEKLFF
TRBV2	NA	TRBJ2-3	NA	TGTGCCAGCAGTGACCTTATTACCCCTCGGGAGTATTTT	CASSDLITPREYF
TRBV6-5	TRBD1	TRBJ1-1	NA	TGTGCCAGCCGCGAGGGGGCGCGAATCACTGAAGCTTTCTTT	CASREGARITEAFF
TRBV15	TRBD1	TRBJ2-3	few	TGTGCCACCAGCAGAGATCCCCGCTATTCGACAGGGGGTCGCACAGATACGCAGTATTTT	CATSRDPRYSTGGRTDTQYF
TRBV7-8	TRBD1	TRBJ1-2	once	TGTGCCAGCAGCAACAGGGGCCCGGGTGGCTACACCTTC	CASSNRGPGGYTF
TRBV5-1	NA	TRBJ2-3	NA	TGCGCCAGCAGCTTGCTGTTCGGGACTAGCACAGATACGCAGTATTTT	CASSLLFGTSTDTQYF
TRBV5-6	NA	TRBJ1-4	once	TGTGCCAGCAGCTTGAGCCCTCCCGACTACAGGGTTGGTGAAAAACTGTTTTTT	CASSLSPPDYRVGEKLFF
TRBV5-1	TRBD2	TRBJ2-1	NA	TGCGCCAGCAGCCGACTCTACACTAGCGGATCCTACTCCTACAATGAGCAGTTCTTC	CASSRLYTSGSYSYNEQFF
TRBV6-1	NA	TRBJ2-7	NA	TGTGCCAGCAGCGAATCTTTACAGGGTAGGCAGCAGTACTTC	CASSESLQGRQQYF
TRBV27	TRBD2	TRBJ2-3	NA	TGTGCCAGCAGCCCGCTGGGGTCTAGCGGGAGCGAGGATACGCAGTATTTT	CASSPLGSSGSEDTQYF
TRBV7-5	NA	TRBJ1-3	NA	TGTGCCAGAAGCTTAAGAGTCGGCAGGGGGCAAATGGGAAACACCATATATTTT	CARSLRVGRGQMGNTIYF
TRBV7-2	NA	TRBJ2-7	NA	TGTGCCAGCAGCCACACGCCCCGCTACGAGCAGTACTTC	CASSHTPRYEQYF
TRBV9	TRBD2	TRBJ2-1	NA	TGTGCCAGCAGCGCGGGACTAGCGATTCGAAATGAGCAGTTCTTC	CASSAGLAIRNEQFF
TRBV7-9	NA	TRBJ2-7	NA	TGTGCCAGCAGCTTAGACTTGGCGGGAACGGGTACCTACGAGCAGTACTTC	CASSLDLAGTGTYEQYF
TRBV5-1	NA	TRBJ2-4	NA	TGCGCCAGCAGCCCTGACAGGAGATCAGCCAAAAACATTCAGTACTTC	CASSPDRRSAKNIQYF
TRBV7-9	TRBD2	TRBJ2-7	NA	TGTGCCAGCAGCTTAGGGACTAGCGGGAGGGCCCGCGAGCAGTACTTC	CASSLGTSGRAREQYF
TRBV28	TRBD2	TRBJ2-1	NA	TGTGCCAGCAGTTTGCTTCTCCGCCAGCGGGAGGCTTCCAATGAGCAGTTCTTC	CASSLLLRQREASNEQFF
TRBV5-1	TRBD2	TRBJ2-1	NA	TGCGCCAGCATGTTAGACTCCCGCGGGGGTGAGCAGTTCTTC	CASMLDSRGGEQFF
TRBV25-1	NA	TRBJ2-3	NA	TGTGCCAGCAGTGAATCCCGGGCTAGCGGCACAGATACGCAGTATTTT	CASSESRASGTDTQYF
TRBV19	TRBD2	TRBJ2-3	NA	TGTGCCAGCGGGAGGAACTCTGTTGATACGCAGTATTTT	CASGRNSVDTQYF
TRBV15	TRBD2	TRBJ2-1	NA	TGTGCCACCAGCAGAGATTCGACTAGCGGGAGGGGCAATGAGCAGTTCTTC	CATSRDSTSGRGNEQFF
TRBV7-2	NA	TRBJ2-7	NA	TGTGCCAGCAGCTTAGTAGCGAGGCCGGGAACCTCCTACTCCTACGAGCAGTACTTC	CASSLVARPGTSYSYEQYF
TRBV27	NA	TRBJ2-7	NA	TGTGCCAGCAGTTTAGTTCGGCAGTCCTACGAGCAGTACTTC	CASSLVRQSYEQYF
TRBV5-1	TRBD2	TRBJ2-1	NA	TGCGCCAGCACATTAGCGGGAGAGGCCTGGAATGAGCAGTTCTTC	CASTLAGEAWNEQFF
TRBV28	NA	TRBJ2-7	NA	TGTGCCAGCAGTTTAAGGGTAGGGAGCTACGAGCAGTACTTC	CASSLRVGSYEQYF
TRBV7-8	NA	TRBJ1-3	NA	TGTGCCAGCAGCTTAGGGGAGAGGGCCGGCTCTGGAAACACCATATATTTT	CASSLGERAGSGNTIYF
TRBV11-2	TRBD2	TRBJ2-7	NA	TGTGCCAGCAGCTTAGAGACTAGCCCTCCGCAGGAGCAGTACTTC	CASSLETSPPQEQYF
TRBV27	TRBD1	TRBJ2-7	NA	TGTGCCAGCAGGAGGAACAGGGGAGTCTACGAGCAGTACTTC	CASRRNRGVYEQYF
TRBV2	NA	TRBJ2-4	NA	TGTGCCAGCAGTGAACGGTCTGGGGCCACCAAAAACATTCAGTACTTC	CASSERSGATKNIQYF
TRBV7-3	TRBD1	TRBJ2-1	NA	TGTGCCAGCAGCTTACCGGGACAGGGAGTCAATGAGCAGTTCTTC	CASSLPGQGVNEQFF
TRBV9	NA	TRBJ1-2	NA	TGTGCCAGCAGCCCGGACGGACGTCTCAACTATGGCTACACCTTC	CASSPDGRLNYGYTF
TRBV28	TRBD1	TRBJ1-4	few	TGTGCCAGCAGTTCACCGGGACAGGCTGCAACTAATGAAAAACTGTTTTTT	CASSSPGQAATNEKLFF
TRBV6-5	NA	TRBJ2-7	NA	TGTGCCAGCAGTTACTCGCGGAGGGTGAACGAGCAGTACTTC	CASSYSRRVNEQYF
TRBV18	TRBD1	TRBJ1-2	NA	TGTGCCAGCTCTGACAGGGCGGAAGGCTACACCTTC	CASSDRAEGYTF
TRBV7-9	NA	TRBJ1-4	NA	TGTGCCAGCAGCCCGGACAGTTTAAATGAAAAACTGTTTTTT	CASSPDSLNEKLFF
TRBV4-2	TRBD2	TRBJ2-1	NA	TGTGCCAGCAGCCGTGGGACTAGCGGGGACAATGAGCAGTTCTTC	CASSRGTSGDNEQFF
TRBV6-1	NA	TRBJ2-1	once	TGTGCCAGCAGTGATTTTTTTGGGTATGGTGGCTACAATGAGCAGTTCTTC	CASSDFFGYGGYNEQFF
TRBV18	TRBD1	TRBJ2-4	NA	TGTGCCAGCTCACCACGGGACCCAGACCGGGACAGTTTCAACATTCAGTACTTC	CASSPRDPDRDSFNIQYF
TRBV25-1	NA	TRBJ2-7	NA	TGTGCCAGCAGTGAATTCAGCGGGCTTTACTACGAGCAGTACTTC	CASSEFSGLYYEQYF